The T cell receptor beta chain described here comes from a study of response to subunit inactivated influenza vaccine. A note on this clonotype: Its target is unknown.

Whole-study results and caveats: Each seasonal influenza vaccination recruits few new T cells, the authors suggested.

TCRdb fed the RT-PCR reads into MiXCR, producing one record per CDR3 protein. Among about half a million distinct CDR3 sequences listed, about 25% were seen once. CDR1 is DFQATT and CDR2 is SNEGSKA in the germline V gene (reference sequence). Trimming removed 2 bases from V and 2 bases from J, with 14 bases in between. The CDR3 length is 15 residues. The V and J genes are TRBV20-1 and TRBJ2-3, with D tentatively TRBD1 or TRBD2 (5 bases each). The sequence was collected from a man between 50 and 59 years old who received an inactivated influenza vaccine. Sequenced material: CD4+ T cells sorted from PBMCs, taken 5 days after vaccination. The CDR3 here is CSARSPVGVTDTQYF. The DNA of the CDR3 is TGCAGTGCTAGATCCCCCGTGGGGGTCACAGATACGCAGTATTTT.